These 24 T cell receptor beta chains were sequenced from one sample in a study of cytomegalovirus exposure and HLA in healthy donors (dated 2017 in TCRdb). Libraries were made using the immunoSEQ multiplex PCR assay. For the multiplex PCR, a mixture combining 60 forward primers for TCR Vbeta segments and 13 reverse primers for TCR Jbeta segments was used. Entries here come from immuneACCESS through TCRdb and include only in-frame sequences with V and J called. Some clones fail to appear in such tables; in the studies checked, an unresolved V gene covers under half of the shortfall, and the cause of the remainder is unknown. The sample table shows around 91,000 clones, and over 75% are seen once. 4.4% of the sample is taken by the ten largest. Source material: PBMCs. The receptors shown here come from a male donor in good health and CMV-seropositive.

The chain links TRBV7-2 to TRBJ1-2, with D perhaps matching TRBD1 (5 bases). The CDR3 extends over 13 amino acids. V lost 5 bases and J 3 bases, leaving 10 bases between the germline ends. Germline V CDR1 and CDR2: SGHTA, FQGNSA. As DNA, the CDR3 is TGTGCCAGCAGCACACAGGTTTACTATGGCTACACCTTC. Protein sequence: CASSTQVYYGYTF.

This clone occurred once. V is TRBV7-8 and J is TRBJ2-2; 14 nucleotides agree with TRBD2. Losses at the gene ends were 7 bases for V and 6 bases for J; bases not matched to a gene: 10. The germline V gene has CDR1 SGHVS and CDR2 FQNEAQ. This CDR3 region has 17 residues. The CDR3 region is CASTTPGLAGVAGELFF. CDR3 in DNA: TGTGCCAGCACCACCCCGGGACTAGCGGGAGTAGCCGGGGAGCTGTTTTTT.

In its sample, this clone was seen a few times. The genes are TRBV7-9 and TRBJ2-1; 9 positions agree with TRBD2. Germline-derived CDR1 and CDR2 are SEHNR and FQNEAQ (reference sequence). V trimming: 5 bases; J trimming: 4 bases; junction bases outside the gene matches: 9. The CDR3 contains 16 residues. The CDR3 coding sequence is TGTGCCAGCAGCCCGATAGCGGGAGAGGGATACAATGAGCAGTTCTTC. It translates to CASSPIAGEGYNEQFF.

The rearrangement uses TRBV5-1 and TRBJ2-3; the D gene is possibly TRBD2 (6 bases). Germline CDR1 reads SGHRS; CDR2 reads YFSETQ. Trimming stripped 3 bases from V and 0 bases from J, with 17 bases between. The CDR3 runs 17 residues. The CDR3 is CASSYTKNSGSTDTQYF. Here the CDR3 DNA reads TGCGCCAGCAGCTATACAAAAAATAGCGGCAGCACAGATACGCAGTATTTT.

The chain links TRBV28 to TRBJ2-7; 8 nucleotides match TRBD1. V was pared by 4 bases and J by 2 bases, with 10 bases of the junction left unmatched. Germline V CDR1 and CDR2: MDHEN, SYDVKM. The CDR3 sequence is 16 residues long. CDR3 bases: TGTGCCAGCAGTTCCCCGGGACAGGCTCAGACCTACGAGCAGTACTTC. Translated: CASSSPGQAQTYEQYF.

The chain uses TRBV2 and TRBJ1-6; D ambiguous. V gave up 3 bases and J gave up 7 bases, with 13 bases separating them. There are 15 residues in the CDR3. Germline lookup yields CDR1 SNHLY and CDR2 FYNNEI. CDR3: CASSDPVSGNSPLHF. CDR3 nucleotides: TGTGCCAGCAGTGATCCAGTATCGGGGAATTCACCCCTCCACTTT.

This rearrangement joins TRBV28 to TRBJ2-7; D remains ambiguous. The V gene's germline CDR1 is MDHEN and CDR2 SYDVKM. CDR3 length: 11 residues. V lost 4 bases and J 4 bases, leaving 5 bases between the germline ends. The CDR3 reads CASSWAYEQYF. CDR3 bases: TGTGCCAGCAGTTGGGCGTACGAGCAGTACTTC.

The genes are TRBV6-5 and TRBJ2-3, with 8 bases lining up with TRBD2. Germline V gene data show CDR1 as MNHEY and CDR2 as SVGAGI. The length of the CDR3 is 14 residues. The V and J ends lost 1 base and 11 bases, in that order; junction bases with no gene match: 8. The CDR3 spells CASSYFGREEGQYF. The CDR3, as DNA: TGTGCCAGCAGTTACTTCGGGAGGGAGGAGGGGCAGTATTTT.

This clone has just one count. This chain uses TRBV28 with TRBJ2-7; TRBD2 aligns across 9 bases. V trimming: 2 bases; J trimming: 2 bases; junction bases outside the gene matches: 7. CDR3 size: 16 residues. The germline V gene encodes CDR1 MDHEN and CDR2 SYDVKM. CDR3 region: CASSLPPGLATYEQYF. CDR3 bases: TGTGCCAGCAGTTTACCACCGGGACTAGCAACCTACGAGCAGTACTTC.

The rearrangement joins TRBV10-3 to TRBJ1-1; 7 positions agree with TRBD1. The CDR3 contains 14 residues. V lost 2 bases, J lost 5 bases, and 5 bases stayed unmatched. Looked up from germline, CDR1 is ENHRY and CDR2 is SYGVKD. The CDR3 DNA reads TGTGCCATCAGTGAGGACAGGGTAGGGACTGAAGCTTTCTTT. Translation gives CAISEDRVGTEAFF.

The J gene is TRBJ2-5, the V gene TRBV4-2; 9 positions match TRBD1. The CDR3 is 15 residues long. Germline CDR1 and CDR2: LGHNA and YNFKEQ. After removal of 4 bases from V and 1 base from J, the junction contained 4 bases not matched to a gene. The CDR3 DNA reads TGTGCCAGCAGCCTCGAGACAGGGGGCCAAGAGACCCAGTACTTC. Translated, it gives CASSLETGGQETQYF.

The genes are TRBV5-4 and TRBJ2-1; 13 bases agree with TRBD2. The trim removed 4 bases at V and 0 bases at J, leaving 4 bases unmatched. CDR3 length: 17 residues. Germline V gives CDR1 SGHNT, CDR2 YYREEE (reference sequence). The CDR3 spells CASSAGTSGVSYNEQFF. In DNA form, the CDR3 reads TGTGCCAGCAGCGCAGGGACTAGCGGGGTCTCCTACAATGAGCAGTTCTTC.

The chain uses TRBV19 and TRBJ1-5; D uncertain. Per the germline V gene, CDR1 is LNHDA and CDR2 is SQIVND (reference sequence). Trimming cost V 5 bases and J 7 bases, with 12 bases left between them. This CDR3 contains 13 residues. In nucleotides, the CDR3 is TGTGCCAGTAGTTACAGTCCGGGGCAGCCCCAGCATTTT. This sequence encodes CASSYSPGQPQHF.

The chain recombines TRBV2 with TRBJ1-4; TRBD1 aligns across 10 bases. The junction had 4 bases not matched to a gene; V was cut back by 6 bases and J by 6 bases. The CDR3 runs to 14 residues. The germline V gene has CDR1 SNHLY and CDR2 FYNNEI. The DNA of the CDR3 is TGTGCCAGCAGGGGGACAGGGGCCTATGAAAAACTGTTTTTT. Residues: CASRGTGAYEKLFF.

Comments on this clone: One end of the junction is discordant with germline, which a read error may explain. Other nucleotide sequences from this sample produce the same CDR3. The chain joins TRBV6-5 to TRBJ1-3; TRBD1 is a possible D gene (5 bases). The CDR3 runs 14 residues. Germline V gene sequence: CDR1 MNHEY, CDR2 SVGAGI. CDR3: CASSQTVSGNTIYF. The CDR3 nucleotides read TGCGCCAGCAGTCAGACAGTCTCTGGAAACACCATATATTTT.

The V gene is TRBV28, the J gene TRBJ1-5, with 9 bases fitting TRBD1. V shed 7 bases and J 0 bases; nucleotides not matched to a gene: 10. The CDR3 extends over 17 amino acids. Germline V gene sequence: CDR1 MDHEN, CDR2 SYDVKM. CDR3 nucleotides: TGTGCCAGCATTCCCGGGACAGGGACATATAGCAATCAGCCCCAGCATTTT. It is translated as CASIPGTGTYSNQPQHF.

The CDR3 sequence: CASSFGGQITTNEKLFF. CDR3 coding DNA: TGTGCCAGCAGCTTCGGGGGACAGATAACAACTAATGAAAAACTGTTTTTT. V is TRBV11-2 and J is TRBJ1-4; 7 positions match TRBD1. Trimming at V came to 3 bases and at J to 0 bases, leaving 7 bases not matched to a gene. CDR1 SGHAT and CDR2 FQNNGV come from the germline V gene. The CDR3 is 17 amino acids.

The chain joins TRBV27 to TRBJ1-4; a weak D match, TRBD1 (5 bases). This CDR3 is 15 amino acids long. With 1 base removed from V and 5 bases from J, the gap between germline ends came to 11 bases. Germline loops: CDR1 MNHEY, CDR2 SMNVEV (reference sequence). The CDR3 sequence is CASSLLGQLNEKLFF. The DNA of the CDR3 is TGTGCCAGCAGTTTATTGGGGCAGTTAAATGAAAAACTGTTTTTT.

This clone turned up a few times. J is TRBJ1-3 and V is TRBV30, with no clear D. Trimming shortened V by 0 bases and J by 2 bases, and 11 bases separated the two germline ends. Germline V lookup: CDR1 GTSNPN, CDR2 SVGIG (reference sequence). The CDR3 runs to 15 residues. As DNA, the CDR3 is TGTGCCTGGAGTGTAAAGTATGAGCCTGGAAACACCATATATTTT. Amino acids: CAWSVKYEPGNTIYF. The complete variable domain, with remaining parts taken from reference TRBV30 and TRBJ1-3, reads SQTIHQWPATLVQPVGSPLSLECTVEGTSNPNLYWYRQAAGRGLQLLFYSVGIGQISSEVPQNLSASRPQDRQFILSSKKLLLSDSGFYLCAWSVKYEPGNTIYFGEGSWLTVV.

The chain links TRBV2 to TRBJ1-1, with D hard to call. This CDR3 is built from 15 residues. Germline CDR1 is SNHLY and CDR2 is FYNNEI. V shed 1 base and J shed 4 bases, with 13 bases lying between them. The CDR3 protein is CASSEESLGSTEAFF. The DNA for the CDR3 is TGTGCCAGCAGTGAAGAGTCCCTCGGGAGCACTGAAGCTTTCTTT. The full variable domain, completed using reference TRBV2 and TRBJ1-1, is EPEVTQTPSHQVTQMGQEVILRCVPISNHLYFYWYRQILGQKVEFLVSFYNNEISEKSEIFDDQFSVERPDGSNFTLKIRSTKLEDSAMYFCASSEESLGSTEAFFGQGTRLTVV.

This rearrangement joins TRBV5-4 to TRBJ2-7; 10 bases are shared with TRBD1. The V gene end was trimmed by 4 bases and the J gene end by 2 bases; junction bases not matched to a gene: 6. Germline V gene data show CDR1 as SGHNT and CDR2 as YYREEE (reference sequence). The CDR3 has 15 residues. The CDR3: CASSVGQGGPYEQYF. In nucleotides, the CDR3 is TGTGCCAGCAGCGTCGGACAGGGGGGCCCCTACGAGCAGTACTTC.

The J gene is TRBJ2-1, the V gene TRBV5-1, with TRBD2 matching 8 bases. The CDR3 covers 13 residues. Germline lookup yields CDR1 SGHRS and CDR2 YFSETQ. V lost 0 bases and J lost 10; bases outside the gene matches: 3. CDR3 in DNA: TGCGCCAGCAGCTTGGCGGGGGGGTGGGAGCAGTTCTTC. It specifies CASSLAGGWEQFF. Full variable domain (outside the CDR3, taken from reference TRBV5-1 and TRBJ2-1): KAGVTQTPRYLIKTRGQQVTLSCSPISGHRSVSWYQQTPGQGLQFLFEYFSETQRNKGNFPGRFSGRQFSNSRSEMNVSTLELGDSALYLCASSLAGGWEQFFGPGTRLTVL.

The CDR3 region has the DNA TGTGCCAGCAGTCCAGGGATTGACACTGAAGCTTTCTTT. It encodes CASSPGIDTEAFF. The rearrangement uses TRBV2 and TRBJ1-1; the D gene is possibly TRBD1 (5 bases). Trimming cost V 5 bases and J 3 bases, with 10 bases left between them. The CDR3 consists of 13 residues. CDR1 SNHLY and CDR2 FYNNEI come from the germline V gene.

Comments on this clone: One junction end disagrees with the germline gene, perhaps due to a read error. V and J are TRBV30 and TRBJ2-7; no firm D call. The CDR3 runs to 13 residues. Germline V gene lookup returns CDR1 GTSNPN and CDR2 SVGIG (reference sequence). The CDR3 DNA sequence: TGTGCCTGGAGGGTGACTTTTTCCTCCGAGCAGTACTTC. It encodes CAWRVTFSSEQYF.